These T cell receptor beta chains were read from a single sample in a study of blood T cell repertoires in COVID-19. Some clones are missing from TCRdb's copy, which holds only in-frame ones; the method was immunoSEQ multiplex PCR. Among about 69,000 clones listed, 85% were seen once. Sequenced: peripheral blood. These receptors came from a man older than 75 with acute or convalescent COVID-19. The CDR3 runs from the conserved cysteine through the conserved F or W. A D gene is named only where the DNA matches it firmly.

TRBJ2-7	-	TRBV27	TGTGCCAGCAGTCGCGGCCACACCTACGAGCAGTACTTC	CASSRGHTYEQYF
TRBJ1-1	-	TRBV3-1/TRBV3-2	TGTGCCAGCACCCTAACAGAGAGAAGTAGTGAAGCTTTCTTT	CASTLTERSSEAFF
TRBJ2-4	-	TRBV19	TGTGCCAGTATGAGCGGTCTAGCCAAAAACATTCAGTACTTC	CASMSGLAKNIQYF
TRBJ2-7	TRBD1	TRBV7-7	TGTGCCAGCAGTTACGGACAGGGGTTTCCCTACGAGCAGTACTTC	CASSYGQGFPYEQYF
TRBJ1-5	-	TRBV7-2	TGTGCCAGCAGCTTAGCTCATCTATCCTGGCAGCCCCAGCATTTT	CASSLAHLSWQPQHF
TRBJ1-2	TRBD1	TRBV18	TGTGCCAGCTCACCACTCGGACAGGGGATGGGCTACACCTTC	CASSPLGQGMGYTF
TRBJ1-6	-	TRBV6-5	TGTGCCAGCGCGAATCGTCGGAGCGATTCACCCCTCCACTTT	CASANRRSDSPLHF
TRBJ1-6	-	TRBV7-9	TGTGCCAGCAGCTTAGCGCAGACAGGCCCTGGGTCACCCCTCCACTTT	CASSLAQTGPGSPLHF
TRBJ1-2	-	TRBV19	TGTGCCAGTAGTATTGATTCACGGAGGGCGGACTATGGCTACACCTTC	CASSIDSRRADYGYTF
TRBJ1-2	-	TRBV7-8	TGTGCCAGCAGCTCCAGAGATTCGGGGGACTATGGCTACACCTTC	CASSSRDSGDYGYTF